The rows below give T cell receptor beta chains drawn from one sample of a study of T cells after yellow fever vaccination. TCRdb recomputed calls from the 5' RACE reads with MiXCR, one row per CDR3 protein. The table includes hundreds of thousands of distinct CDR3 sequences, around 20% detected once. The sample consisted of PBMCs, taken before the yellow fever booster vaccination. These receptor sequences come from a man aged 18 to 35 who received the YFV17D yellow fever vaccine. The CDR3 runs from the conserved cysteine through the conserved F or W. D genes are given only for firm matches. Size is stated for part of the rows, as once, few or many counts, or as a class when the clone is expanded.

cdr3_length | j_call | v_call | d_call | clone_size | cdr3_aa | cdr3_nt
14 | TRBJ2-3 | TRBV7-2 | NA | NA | CASSSYQTTDTQYF | TGTGCCAGCAGCTCTTACCAGACCACAGATACGCAGTATTTT
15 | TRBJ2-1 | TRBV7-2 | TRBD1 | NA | CASSLGGGDRVPQFF | TGTGCCAGCAGCTTAGGGGGCGGGGACAGGGTACCGCAGTTCTTC
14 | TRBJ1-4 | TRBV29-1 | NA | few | CSVEWRANNEKLFF | TGCAGCGTTGAATGGAGGGCAAATAATGAAAAACTGTTTTTT
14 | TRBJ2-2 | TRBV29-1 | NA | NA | CSVGTDINTGELFF | TGCAGCGTCGGGACTGACATTAACACCGGGGAGCTGTTTTTT
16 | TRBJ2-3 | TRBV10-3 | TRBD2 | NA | CAISNLAGGRGDTQYF | TGTGCCATCAGTAACCTCGCGGGGGGGCGAGGAGATACGCAGTATTTT
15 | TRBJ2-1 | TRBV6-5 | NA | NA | CASSRSRGEGNEQFF | TGTGCCAGCAGCCGCTCGAGGGGCGAGGGGAATGAGCAGTTCTTC
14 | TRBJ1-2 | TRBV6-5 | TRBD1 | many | CASSYSGDSYGYTF | TGTGCCAGCAGTTACTCCGGGGACAGCTATGGCTACACCTTC
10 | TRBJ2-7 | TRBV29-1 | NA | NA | CSVVVDEQYF | TGCAGCGTTGTAGTCGACGAGCAGTACTTC
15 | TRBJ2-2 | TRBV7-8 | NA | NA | CASSLAHMDTGELFF | TGTGCCAGCAGCTTAGCGCATATGGACACCGGGGAGCTGTTTTTT
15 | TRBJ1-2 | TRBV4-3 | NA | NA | CASSHPGGSGSGYTF | TGCGCCAGCAGCCACCCGGGAGGTAGCGGATCTGGCTACACCTTC
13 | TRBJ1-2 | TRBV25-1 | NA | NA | CASSQTDLYGYTF | TGTGCCAGCAGCCAGACAGACCTCTATGGCTACACCTTC
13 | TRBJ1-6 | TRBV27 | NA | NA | CASSFWDPIALHF | TGTGCCAGCAGTTTTTGGGACCCGATCGCCCTCCACTTT